This T cell receptor beta chain comes out of a study of regulatory T cells in long-lasting Graves disease. The CDR3 loop spans 12 amino acids. The germline gives CDR1 MDHEN, CDR2 SYDVKM. Overall study results and limits: New patients shared fewer public clonotypes (about 1,000) than persistent patients did (fewer than 3,000). Since the sample size was small, accuracy may have been reduced.

In the case of this clonotype: The target antigen is unknown. Mismatch with germline at one junction end may stem from a read error.

Described time point: persistent/refractory GD, antithyroid drugs over 5 years with positive TRAb. Isolated PBMC RNA provided the starting material for the TCR library. Blood from the periphery, around 9.3 milliliters in all, was drawn into EDTA tubes. Combining iRepertoire HTBI primers with Arm-PCR of CDR3 regions, the authors built TCR beta libraries. TCRdb itself ran the multiplex PCR reads through MiXCR, one entry per CDR3 protein. Here the sample spans some 430,000 distinct CDR3 sequences, about 22% being singletons. The source is a female donor with Graves disease. The V and J genes are TRBV28 and TRBJ2-7, with D possibly being TRBD1 (5 bases). This material consisted of peripheral blood mononuclear cells (PBMCs), taken when the disease was refractory, from a patient treated with antithyroid drugs. As DNA, the CDR3 is TGTGCCAGCAGTTTAGGGGCAAACGAGCGGTACTTC. It is translated as CASSLGANERYF.